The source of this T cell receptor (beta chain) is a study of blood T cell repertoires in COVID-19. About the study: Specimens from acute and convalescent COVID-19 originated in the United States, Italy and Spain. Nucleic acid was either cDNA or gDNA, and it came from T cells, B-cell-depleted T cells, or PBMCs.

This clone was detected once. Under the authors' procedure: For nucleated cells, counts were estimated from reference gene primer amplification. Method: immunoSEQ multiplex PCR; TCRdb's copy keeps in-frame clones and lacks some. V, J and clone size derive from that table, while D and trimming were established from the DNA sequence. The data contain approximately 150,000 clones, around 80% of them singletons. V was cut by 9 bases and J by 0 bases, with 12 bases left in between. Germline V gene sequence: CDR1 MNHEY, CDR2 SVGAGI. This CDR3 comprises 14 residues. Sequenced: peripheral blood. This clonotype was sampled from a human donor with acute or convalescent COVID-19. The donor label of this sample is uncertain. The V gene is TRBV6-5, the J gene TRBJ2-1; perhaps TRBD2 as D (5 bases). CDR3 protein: CASAGLFSYNEQFF. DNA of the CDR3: TGTGCCAGTGCTGGACTTTTCTCCTACAATGAGCAGTTCTTC.